The 12 T cell receptor beta chains below all came from one sample that was sequenced in a study of T cell responses to AZD1222 COVID-19 vaccine. This table comes from immunoSEQ multiplex PCR, and its TCRdb copy is limited to in-frame clones, with some not included. The table includes some 63,000 clones, 89% detected once. The input for sequencing was peripheral blood, taken 28 days after the second AZD1222 dose. These receptors were obtained from an adult who received the AZD1222 COVID-19 vaccine.

The chain employs TRBV10-3 and TRBJ2-1; D unresolved. Trimming took 8 bases from V and 9 from J, leaving 20 bases between them. CDR3 length: 14 amino acids. CDR1 and CDR2 from the germline V gene are ENHRY and SYGVKD. CDR3 nucleotides: TGTGCCATCGCCCCCGAACCCCTCAGTTCTGAGCAGTTCTTC. Translation gives CAIAPEPLSSEQFF.

The gene calls are TRBV30 and TRBJ2-5, with 12 bases that match TRBD2. The V segment lost 1 base and the J segment 1 base; nucleotides outside the gene matches: 1. There are 15 residues in the CDR3. Germline values: CDR1 GTSNPN, CDR2 SVGIG (reference sequence). The CDR3 loop is CAWSAGLAGQETQYF. The CDR3 region has the DNA TGTGCCTGGAGTGCGGGACTAGCGGGCCAAGAGACCCAGTACTTC.

This chain joins TRBV2 and TRBJ1-3; 7 bases agree with TRBD1. Germline CDR1 reads SNHLY; CDR2 reads FYNNEI. The CDR3 extends over 14 amino acids. V gave up 8 bases and J gave up 2 bases; unmatched junction bases: 6. The CDR3 DNA follows: TGTGCCAGCCAACAGGGGTTTCCTGGAAACACCATATATTTT. It codes for CASQQGFPGNTIYF.

The chain carries TRBV10-3 and TRBJ2-7; 7 bases fit TRBD2. The V segment lost 8 bases and the J segment 3 bases; nucleotides outside the gene matches: 10. This CDR3 has 14 amino acids. CDR1 and CDR2 from the germline V gene are ENHRY and SYGVKD. The chain's CDR3 is CAIGTSVGGYEQYF. CDR3 DNA sequence: TGTGCCATCGGCACTAGCGTAGGCGGCTACGAGCAGTACTTC.

This clone was seen once. The J gene is TRBJ1-2, the V gene TRBV12-3 or TRBV12-4, with TRBD1 as a possible D gene (5 bases). V was pared by 4 bases and J by 4 bases, with 10 bases between. This CDR3 is 13 amino acids long. The CDR3 is CASSYAGTYGYTF. Written as DNA, the CDR3 is TGTGCCAGCAGTTACGCCGGGACCTATGGCTACACCTTC.

V and J are TRBV7-2 and TRBJ2-1; 10 positions agree with TRBD2. With V trimmed by 2 bases and J by 15 bases, 10 bases remained unmatched. In germline, CDR1 is SGHTA, CDR2 FQGNSA. CDR3 length: 14 residues. The CDR3 DNA is TGTGCCAGCAGCTTATCCTCTAGCGGGAGCGTCCCGTTCTTC. Amino acids: CASSLSSSGSVPFF. Full variable domain (remainder filled in from reference TRBV7-2 and TRBJ2-1): GAGVSQSPSNKVTEKGKDVELRCDPISGHTALYWYRQSLGQGLEFLIYFQGNSAPDKSGLPSDRFSAERTGGSVSTLTIQRTQQEDSAVYLCASSLSSSGSVPFFGPGTRLTVL.

As DNA, the CDR3 is TGTGCCAGCAGAGGGACAGGGCTCCATGGCTACACCTTC. This translates into CASRGTGLHGYTF. The chain is built from TRBV12-3 or TRBV12-4 and TRBJ1-2, with TRBD1 matching over 9 bases. Germline trimming cut 6 bases from V and 6 bases from J; bases unmatched to any gene: 5. The length of the CDR3 is 13 residues.

This chain connects TRBV30 to TRBJ2-2; D could derive from TRBD1 or TRBD2 (5 bases each). CDR1 and CDR2 (germline): GTSNPN, SVGIG (reference sequence). Trimming shortened V by 7 bases and J by 3 bases, and 12 bases separated the two germline ends. CDR3 size: 13 residues. The CDR3 DNA reads TGTGCCTACGCAGGGACCTACACCGGGGAGCTGTTTTTT. Translating it yields CAYAGTYTGELFF.

The chain uses TRBV11-2 and TRBJ2-1, with TRBD1 as a possible D gene (5 bases). CDR3 length: 16 residues. Germline V gene lookup returns CDR1 SGHAT and CDR2 FQNNGV. V was shortened by 5 bases and J by 0 bases, with 14 bases between the two germline ends. CDR3 sequence: CASSLLTGRSYNEQFF. CDR3 sequence (DNA): TGTGCCAGCAGCCTTCTAACAGGACGCTCCTACAATGAGCAGTTCTTC.

This chain uses TRBV18 with TRBJ1-4; 9 positions agree with TRBD1. The V gene end was trimmed by 8 bases and the J gene end by 4 bases; junction bases not matched to a gene: 8. The germline CDR1 and CDR2 sequences are KGHSH and LQKENI. The CDR3 spans 15 residues. This CDR3 reads CASRNRGPFNEKLFF. The DNA for the CDR3 is TGTGCCAGCCGTAACAGGGGGCCTTTTAATGAAAAACTGTTTTTT.

This clone appeared a few times. The chain joins TRBV5-4 to TRBJ1-1; 7 nucleotides line up with TRBD1. This CDR3 region has 15 residues. V dropped 1 base and J dropped 0; count of bases not matched to a gene: 3. From germline, CDR1 is SGHNT and CDR2 YYREEE (reference sequence). CDR3 loop: CASSLPGQLNTEAFF. The CDR3 DNA follows: TGTGCCAGCAGCTTGCCGGGACAGCTGAACACTGAAGCTTTCTTT.

V is TRBV30 and J is TRBJ2-5, with 9 bases fitting TRBD2. The CDR3 length is 17 residues. V lost 1 base to trimming and J lost 2 bases; unmatched junction nucleotides: 11. Germline V CDR1 and CDR2: GTSNPN, SVGIG (reference sequence). CDR3 coding DNA: TGTGCCTGGAGTGCCCCGAGGCGGGGGGGCAAACAAGAGACCCAGTACTTC. Its translation: CAWSAPRRGGKQETQYF. Complete variable domain (other parts from reference TRBV30 and TRBJ2-5): SQTIHQWPATLVQPVGSPLSLECTVEGTSNPNLYWYRQAAGRGLQLLFYSVGIGQISSEVPQNLSASRPQDRQFILSSKKLLLSDSGFYLCAWSAPRRGGKQETQYFGPGTRLLVL.